The T cell receptor (beta chain) under discussion was sequenced for a study of CD8 T cells in ankylosing spondylitis. Findings and limits, study-wide: As for the disease-linked clones, they showed a CD8+ phenotype and occurred at relatively low frequencies in peripheral blood. Blood of patients with ankylosing spondylitis appeared to be characterized by a TCR beta motif of about eight highly homologous variants. Disease-linked clones reportedly concentrated significantly in matched ankylosing spondylitis synovial fluid.

A remark on this clonotype: Its antigen is not identified.

The V end lost 0 bases, the J end lost 5 bases, and 12 bases lay between the germline ends. This CDR3 is 15 amino acids long. Germline assignment: CDR1 SEHNR and CDR2 FQNEAQ (reference sequence). MiXCR, applied by TCRdb to the 5' RACE reads, yields one record per CDR3 protein. The table includes 350,000 to 450,000 distinct CDR3 sequences, about 20% detected once. This clonotype was obtained from a male donor with ankylosing spondylitis or in good health (not recorded which). This sequence joins TRBV7-9 and TRBJ2-3; D may match TRBD1 or TRBD2 (6 bases each). Material for sequencing was blood, either unsorted or a sorted T cell fraction (not recorded which). In DNA form, the CDR3 reads TGTGCCAGCAGCTTAGCTGAGGGGGGTAGAGATACGCAGTATTTT. Its translation is CASSLAEGGRDTQYF.